Presented here are 23 T cell receptor beta chains from one specimen sequenced in a study of human T cells and chemical hapten exposure (dated by TCRdb to the early 2020s). The library was produced with RACE. The sample was run on a NextSeq 500. TCRdb took the public reads, trimmed them with fastp at Q25, ran MiXCR for clone calling and kept in-frame beta chains. Duplicate CDR3 protein sequences are folded into a single record with the most common DNA and genes. This sample is represented by about 300,000 distinct CDR3 sequences; over 5% of them were singletons. The ten most abundant clones make up more than 8% of the sample. This specimen's time point label, interpreted: pre-sensitization, week 0. In light of the paper, this sample's treatment or condition label describes: therapeutic diphenylcyclopropenone sensitization with weekly scalp DPC. The specimen comprised whole blood, sampled in connection with sensitization to the hapten diphenylcyclopropenone (DPC). The origin of the receptors is a woman between 18 and 30 years old with alopecia areata. Some clones in this sample may be carry-over from other donors' samples.

This clonotype was observed a few times. The chain uses TRBV19 and TRBJ1-5; 9 bases agree with TRBD1. V shed 9 bases, J shed 5 bases, and the junction held 2 bases outside the gene matches. From germline, CDR1 is LNHDA and CDR2 SQIVND (reference sequence). There are 12 residues in the CDR3. CDR3 nucleotides: TGTGCCAGCCGGGACAGGGATCAGCCCCAGCATTTT. Amino acid sequence: CASRDRDQPQHF.

This rearrangement joins TRBV5-6 to TRBJ1-1, with D uncertain. The CDR3 has 16 amino acids. Germline CDR1 and CDR2: SGHDT and YYEEEE. V was shortened by 4 bases and J by 2 bases, with 18 bases between the two germline ends. In nucleotides, the CDR3 is TGTGCCAGCAGCCGACTTACAGTAGGAATTAACACTGAAGCTTTCTTT. Translated, it gives CASSRLTVGINTEAFF.

The rearrangement links TRBV5-1 to TRBJ1-2, with 8 bases that match TRBD1. The V and J ends lost 0 bases and 4 bases, in that order; junction bases with no gene match: 11. The CDR3 runs to 17 residues. The germline CDR1 and CDR2 sequences are SGHRS and YFSETQ. CDR3 DNA: TGCGCCAGCAGCTTGGGGCAGGGGGCTTCAGATTCCTATGGCTACACCTTC. It encodes CASSLGQGASDSYGYTF.

The rearrangement uses TRBV20-1 and TRBJ2-7; D perhaps matches TRBD1 (6 bases). The CDR3 has 13 amino acids. Deletions cut 3 bases from V and 6 bases from J, with 15 bases between. Looked up from germline, CDR1 is DFQATT and CDR2 is SNEGSKA (reference sequence). The DNA for the CDR3 is TGCAGTGCTAGGGGATGGGTACAGGGCGAGCAGTACTTC. Encoded protein: CSARGWVQGEQYF.

This clonotype has only a few counts. The rearrangement uses TRBV7-9 and TRBJ2-3; TRBD2 matches 13 bases. With V trimmed by 6 bases and J by 5 bases, 8 bases remained unmatched. This CDR3 has 16 residues. From germline, CDR1 is SEHNR and CDR2 FQNEAQ (reference sequence). CDR3 in DNA: TGTGCCAGCAGACCGGGACTAGCGGGGATCATAGATACGCAGTATTTT. It specifies CASRPGLAGIIDTQYF.

Only a few counts were recorded for this clonotype. The chain uses TRBV10-3 and TRBJ2-7; no definite D call. CDR1 is ENHRY, CDR2 SYGVKD, per germline. The CDR3 consists of 10 residues. Trimming stripped 1 base from V and 5 bases from J, with 0 bases between. CDR3 sequence: CAISEYEQYF. The CDR3 nucleotides read TGTGCCATCAGTGAGTACGAGCAGTACTTC.

The rearrangement links TRBV2 to TRBJ1-1; TRBD1 matches 10 bases. The CDR3 length is 15 residues. The germline V gene encodes CDR1 SNHLY and CDR2 FYNNEI. The junction had 10 bases not matched to a gene; V was cut back by 6 bases and J by 6 bases. The CDR3 DNA reads as TGTGCCAGCAGGGAGGGACAGGGGTTGGTAGCTGAAGCTTTCTTT. The encoded protein is CASREGQGLVAEAFF.

This clonotype was recorded at least ten times. This rearrangement joins TRBV12-3 or TRBV12-4 to TRBJ2-6; perhaps TRBD2 as D (6 bases). The CDR3 is 15 amino acids. The V gene lost 3 bases and the J gene lost 0 bases, with 6 bases spanning the gap. The chain's CDR3 is CASSFGGSGANVLTF. As DNA, the CDR3 is TGTGCCAGCAGTTTCGGGGGCTCTGGGGCCAACGTCCTGACTTTC.

This clonotype was seen repeatedly, ten times or more. This rearrangement joins TRBV29-1 to TRBJ2-3, with D possibly matching TRBD2 (5 bases). Trimming stripped 3 bases from V and 3 bases from J, with 7 bases between. This CDR3 contains 12 residues. CDR1 and CDR2 from the germline V gene are SQVTM and ANQGSEA. The CDR3 reads CSVDLATDTQYF. Here the CDR3 DNA reads TGCAGCGTTGACCTAGCAACAGATACGCAGTATTTT.

CDR3 in DNA: TGTGCTAGTGGTTTGTCTCCAAACATTCAGTACTTC. It codes for CASGLSPNIQYF. The chain employs TRBV12-5 and TRBJ2-4; D not resolved. Germline CDR1 is LGHNT and CDR2 is FRNRAP. The V gene lost 2 bases and the J gene lost 6 bases, with 5 bases spanning the gap. This CDR3 has 12 residues. The entire variable domain, with the rest obtained from reference TRBV12-5 and TRBJ2-4, is as follows: DARVTQTPRHKVTEMGQEVTMRCQPILGHNTVFWYRQTMMQGLELLAYFRNRAPLDDSGMPKDRFSAEMPDATLATLKIQPSEPRDSAVYFCASGLSPNIQYFGAGTRLSVL.

In this sample, this clonotype turned up many times. The chain joins TRBV7-2 to TRBJ1-1, with 8 positions matching TRBD1. The CDR3 has 14 residues. V was pared by 3 bases and J by 3 bases, with 3 bases of the junction left unmatched. Looked up from germline, CDR1 is SGHTA and CDR2 is FQGNSA. The CDR3 DNA reads as TGTGCCAGCAGCTTGGACAGGGCTGACACTGAAGCTTTCTTT. It specifies CASSLDRADTEAFF.

As for this clonotype: A much larger clone differs by one base, so this may be a read error. Because it lacks the conserved phenylalanine or tryptophan at the end, this CDR3 is likely a read error. This chain uses TRBV6-1 with TRBJ2-7, with D possibly being TRBD1 (5 bases). The CDR3 sequence is 12 residues long. V lost 4 bases to trimming and J lost 3 bases, with 7 bases between them. In germline, CDR1 is MNHNS, CDR2 SASEGT. The CDR3 is CASSAGNYEQYL. The DNA for the CDR3 is TGTGCCAGCAGTGCAGGGAACTACGAGCAGTACTTG.

This clonotype was seen at least ten times. The chain couples TRBV11-1 to TRBJ2-5, with D tentatively TRBD1 (5 bases). This CDR3 region has 13 residues. Germline V CDR1 and CDR2: SGHAT, FQDESV (reference sequence). V lost 3 bases and J lost 1, with 6 bases in between. The CDR3 DNA is TGTGCCAGCAGCTTCGACAGCCAAGAGACCCAGTACTTC. This encodes CASSFDSQETQYF.

The V gene is TRBV2, the J gene TRBJ1-1; D possibly corresponds to TRBD1 (5 bases). Between the trimmed V and J ends, which lost 0 bases and 0 bases, there was a span of 11 bases. CDR1 and CDR2 from the germline V gene are SNHLY and FYNNEI. The CDR3 runs to 16 residues. This CDR3 is CASSEAGRIVNTEAFF. In DNA form, the CDR3 reads TGTGCCAGCAGTGAAGCGGGGCGGATTGTGAACACTGAAGCTTTCTTT. Combining the CDR3 with reference TRBV2 and TRBJ1-1 gives the whole variable domain EPEVTQTPSHQVTQMGQEVILRCVPISNHLYFYWYRQILGQKVEFLVSFYNNEISEKSEIFDDQFSVERPDGSNFTLKIRSTKLEDSAMYFCASSEAGRIVNTEAFFGQGTRLTVV.

This clonotype came up many times. The V gene is TRBV12-3 or TRBV12-4, the J gene TRBJ2-3; unclear D gene. The CDR3 sequence is 11 residues long. Between the trimmed V and J ends, which lost 6 bases and 6 bases, there was a span of 7 bases. The CDR3 DNA sequence: TGTGCCAGCAGCCTCCAGGATACGCAGTATTTT. Protein sequence: CASSLQDTQYF.

There are many counts of this clonotype. The gene calls are TRBV28 and TRBJ1-1, with 7 positions matching TRBD1. J was trimmed by 4 bases and V by 2 bases; bases with no gene match: 4. Germline CDR1 reads MDHEN; CDR2 reads SYDVKM. This CDR3 comprises 14 residues. In DNA form, the CDR3 reads TGTGCCAGCAGTTTAACAGGGGTGGTCACTGAAGCTTTCTTT. It translates to CASSLTGVVTEAFF. The complete variable domain, with remaining parts taken from reference TRBV28 and TRBJ1-1, reads DVKVTQSSRYLVKRTGEKVFLECVQDMDHENMFWYRQDPGLGLRLIYFSYDVKMKEKGDIPEGYSVSREKKERFSLILESASTNQTSMYLCASSLTGVVTEAFFGQGTRLTVV.

The table lists this clonotype with many counts. The CDR3 DNA follows: TGTGCCAGCAGCTCACAGACAGTGAACTATGGCTACACCTTC. Translated: CASSSQTVNYGYTF. The gene calls are TRBV5-4 and TRBJ1-2, with a tentative D call TRBD1 (5 bases). The CDR3 length is 14 residues. The germline CDR1 and CDR2 sequences are SGHNT and YYREEE (reference sequence). Trimming left V 3 bases short and J 2 bases short, with 11 bases between.

This clonotype has just a few counts. The rearrangement uses TRBV5-1 and TRBJ2-3; D remains unclear. Between the trimmed V and J ends, which lost 2 bases and 0 bases, there was a span of 10 bases. Germline lookup yields CDR1 SGHRS and CDR2 YFSETQ. The CDR3 covers 15 residues. The chain's CDR3 is CASSFVSSSTDTQYF. CDR3 in DNA: TGCGCCAGCAGCTTCGTCTCCTCTAGCACAGATACGCAGTATTTT.

V gene TRBV2 combines with J gene TRBJ1-5, with D hard to call. The CDR3 contains 13 residues. Trimming removed 2 bases at V and 3 bases at J, with 5 bases between. The germline V gene encodes CDR1 SNHLY and CDR2 FYNNEI. CDR3 loop: CASSEQLNQPQHF. DNA for the CDR3: TGTGCCAGCAGTGAACAGCTCAATCAGCCCCAGCATTTT.

The table lists this clonotype with a few counts. The CDR3 DNA reads as TGTGCCAGCAGTTATGGATCTGGCTACTCTGGAAACACCATATATTTT. Encoded protein: CASSYGSGYSGNTIYF. The V call is TRBV6-5, the J call TRBJ1-3; D unclear. CDR3 length equals 16 residues. Germline lookup yields CDR1 MNHEY and CDR2 SVGAGI. Trimming took off 3 bases at V and 0 bases at J, with 12 bases between the two ends.

The CDR3 is CASSPMNDEQYF. The CDR3, as DNA: TGTGCCAGCAGTCCGATGAACGACGAGCAGTACTTC. This rearrangement joins TRBV6-6 to TRBJ2-7; D gene uncertain. Looked up from germline, CDR1 is MNHNY and CDR2 is SVGAGI (reference sequence). Trimming removed 5 bases from V and 5 bases from J, with 10 bases in between. The CDR3 is 12 amino acids.

In its sample, this clonotype was seen a few times. This rearrangement joins TRBV5-8 to TRBJ2-5; TRBD2 agrees at 9 bases. Unmatched junction bases numbered 15, after V lost 4 bases and J lost 5 bases. The CDR3 sequence is 17 residues long. CDR1 is SGHTS, CDR2 YDEGEE, per germline. CDR3 sequence reads: CASSHGTSLQGRETQYF. The CDR3 region has the DNA TGTGCCAGCAGCCACGGGACTAGCTTGCAGGGGCGTGAGACCCAGTACTTC.

This rearrangement joins TRBV20-1 to TRBJ2-1; either TRBD1 or TRBD2 may fit D (5 bases each). Germline V gene data show CDR1 as DFQATT and CDR2 as SNEGSKA (reference sequence). V dropped 6 bases and J dropped 5 bases, with 14 bases sitting between them. This CDR3 is 13 amino acids long. The CDR3 spells CSAGPRGDNEQFF. The CDR3 nucleotides read TGCAGTGCCGGGCCCCGAGGGGACAATGAGCAGTTCTTC.